This T cell receptor (beta chain) is drawn from a study of response to subunit inactivated influenza vaccine. The CDR3 has 13 residues. Germline V gene sequence: CDR1 SQVTM, CDR2 ANQGSEA. V was trimmed by 7 bases and J by 3 bases, leaving 13 bases between them. Using its own MiXCR run on the RT-PCR reads, TCRdb lists one record per CDR3 protein. This sample yields 750,000 to 850,000 distinct CDR3 sequences, of which roughly 20% are seen a single time; about a tenth belongs to the top ten. This specimen was PBMCs from blood, taken about 5 days after vaccination. The source is a man aged 45-60 years who received an inactivated influenza vaccine. The genes are TRBV29-1 and TRBJ2-1, with TRBD2 as a possible D gene (5 bases). CDR3 amino acids: CSAAGRVYNEQFF. The CDR3 region has the DNA TGCAGCGCTGCTGGGAGAGTCTACAATGAGCAGTTCTTC.